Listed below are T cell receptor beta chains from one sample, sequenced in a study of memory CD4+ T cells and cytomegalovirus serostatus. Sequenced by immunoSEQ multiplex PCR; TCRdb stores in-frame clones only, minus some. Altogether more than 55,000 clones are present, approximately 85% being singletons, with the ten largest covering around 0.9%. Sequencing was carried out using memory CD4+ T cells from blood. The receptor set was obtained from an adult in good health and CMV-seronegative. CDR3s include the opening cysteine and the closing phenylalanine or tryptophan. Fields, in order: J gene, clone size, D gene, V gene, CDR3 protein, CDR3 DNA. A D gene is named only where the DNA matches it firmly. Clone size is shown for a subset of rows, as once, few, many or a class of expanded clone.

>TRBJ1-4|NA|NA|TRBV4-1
CASSQVSGANEKLFF
TGCGCCAGCAGCCAAGTCTCCGGGGCTAATGAAAAACTGTTTTTT
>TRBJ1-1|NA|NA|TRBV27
CASSWWEKSEAFF
TGTGCCAGCAGTTGGTGGGAAAAAAGTGAAGCTTTCTTT
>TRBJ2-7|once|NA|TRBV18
CASSPRTDYEQYF
TGTGCCAGCTCACCGCGGACGGACTACGAGCAGTACTTC
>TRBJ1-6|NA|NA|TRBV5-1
CASSSGTNNSPLHF
TGCGCCAGCAGCTCCGGGACAAATAATTCACCCCTCCACTTT
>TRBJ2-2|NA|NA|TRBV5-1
CASSLNPALTGELFF
TGCGCCAGCAGCTTGAATCCAGCCCTTACCGGGGAGCTGTTTTTT
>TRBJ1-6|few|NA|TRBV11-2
CASSSTGPYNSPLHF
TGTGCCAGCAGCTCTACAGGTCCCTATAATTCACCCCTCCACTTT
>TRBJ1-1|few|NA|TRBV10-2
CASSESIGGTEAFF
TGCGCCAGCAGTGAGTCGATAGGAGGGACTGAAGCTTTCTTT
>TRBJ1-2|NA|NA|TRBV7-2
CASSLAGGVRYGYTF
TGTGCCAGCAGCTTAGCGGGCGGAGTACGCTATGGCTACACCTTC
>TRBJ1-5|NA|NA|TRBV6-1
CASSEGGGGTFQHF
TGTGCCAGCAGTGAAGGGGGAGGAGGGACCTTCCAGCATTTT
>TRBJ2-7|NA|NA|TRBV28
CASSPSAGRGSYEQYF
TGTGCCAGCTCTCCGAGCGCCGGCAGGGGAAGCTACGAGCAGTACTTC
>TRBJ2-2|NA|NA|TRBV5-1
CASSTGHVANTGELFF
TGCGCCAGCAGCACGGGACACGTCGCGAACACCGGGGAGCTGTTTTTT
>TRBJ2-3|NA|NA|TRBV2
CASSEASPTDTQYF
TGTGCCAGCAGTGAGGCTAGCCCCACAGATACGCAGTATTTT
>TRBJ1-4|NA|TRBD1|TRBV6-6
CASSRDRNGEKLFF
TGTGCCAGCAGCCGGGACAGGAACGGTGAAAAACTGTTTTTT
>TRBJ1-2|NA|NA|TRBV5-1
CASNLDTTDGYTF
TGCGCCAGCAACCTTGACACTACGGATGGCTACACCTTC
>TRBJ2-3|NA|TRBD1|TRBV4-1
CASSQGYWDSKSTDTQYF
TGCGCCAGCAGCCAAGGGTACTGGGACAGCAAAAGTACAGATACGCAGTATTTT